This section outlines one T cell receptor beta chain sequence together with its context. Gene names refer to mouse genes. The read is 1 residue too short to cover the CDR3 end, so that end is filled in from the germline J gene. Time point given: mouse harvest day 14 after allogeneic transplant. Tail vein injection delivered 10^7 T-cell-depleted bone marrow cells and 10^6 splenic CD5+ T cells. Mice had MHC-mismatched B6 into BALB/c GVHD, sampled day 7 or 14. Using immunoSEQ multiplex PCR, the repertoire was profiled, and TCRdb retains in-frame clones only, with some absent. This sample has a few thousand clones, with less than 35% found just once. Germline assignment: CDR1 SGHLS and CDR2 HYDKME. Trimming cost V 0 bases and J 2 bases; bases outside gene matches: 0. The CDR3 is 14 residues long. The source of the sample is a study of tissue T cells after allogeneic stem cell transplantation.

The chain employs TRBV12-2 and TRBJ2-5; 8 bases agree with TRBD2. The TCR sequence derives from a female BALB/c mouse given C57BL/6 T cells with graft-versus-host disease after an allogeneic hematopoietic cell transplant. The source material was skin. Partial CDR3 DNA: TGTGCCAGCTCTCTCGACTGGGGCCAAGACACCCAGTAC. It is translated as CASSLDWGQDTQY. The CDR3 in its entirety is CASSLDWGQDTQYF.